The source of this T cell receptor beta chain is a study of blood T cell repertoires in COVID-19. The CDR3 has 15 amino acids. V shed 2 bases and J 4 bases; nucleotides not matched to a gene: 5. Germline CDR1 ENHRY, CDR2 SYGVKD. Source study methods: Reference gene primers were amplified, and this amplification served to estimate nucleated cell counts. Sequenced by immunoSEQ multiplex PCR; TCRdb stores in-frame clones only, minus some. V, J and clone size are those of that table, while D and trimming were read from the DNA. The data show 210,000 or so clones, around 80% seen once. Living in 24 US areas, the participants were between about 18 and 90 years of age. In assigning cohorts, the study relied on participant-reported clinical history.

The J gene is TRBJ2-3, the V gene TRBV10-3; TRBD2 matches at 8 bases. Sequencing was performed on PBMCs or T cells enriched from blood (not recorded which). The sequence was obtained from a man between 60 and 75 years old who had recovered from COVID-19. In nucleotides, the CDR3 is TGTGCCATCAGTGAGGGCGGGGGGTTCTCAGATACGCAGTATTTT. This gives the protein CAISEGGGFSDTQYF.